A single sample gave rise to the 2 T cell receptor beta chains below, sequenced in a study of T cells in Graves' hyperthyroidism and ophthalmopathy. RNA transcripts provided the source from which TCR beta CDR3 regions were amplified. HTBI primers were employed in a first-round RT-PCR of the TCR CDR3. TCRdb re-derived calls from the multiplex PCR reads in MiXCR, one entry per CDR3 protein. Of roughly 180,000 distinct CDR3 sequences listed, over 15% are singletons. The specimen was blood. The receptors here all came from a woman aged 50 to 60 with Graves' hyperthyroidism.

This clonotype showed up many times. This chain uses TRBV5-1 with TRBJ2-3; possibly TRBD2 for D (5 bases). The germline gives CDR1 SGHRS, CDR2 YFSETQ. Between the trimmed V and J ends, which lost 0 bases and 3 bases, there was a span of 8 bases. The CDR3 totals 14 residues. Here the CDR3 reads CASSLESGTDTQYF. DNA for the CDR3: TGCGCCAGCAGCTTGGAGTCGGGAACAGATACGCAGTATTTT.

This clonotype has more than one count but fewer than ten. A junction end diverges from the germline sequence, so it may reflect a read error. The chain links TRBV7-8 to TRBJ2-6, with D tentatively TRBD1 (5 bases). The CDR3 extends over 15 amino acids. CDR1 and CDR2 (germline): SGHVS, FQNEAQ. CDR3 sequence reads: CASSLIFSGASVLTF. The DNA for the CDR3 is TGTGCCAGCAGCTTAATCTTCTCTGGGGCCAGCGTCCTGACTTTC.